This T cell receptor (beta chain) is from a study of a mutant IDH1 vaccine in newly diagnosed glioma. Overall study context: Either 4-6 weeks after radiotherapy alone or alongside temozolomide, vaccination was begun. Sex among treated patients split 62.5% male, roughly 38% female; mean age was roughly 40 years. The therapy given earlier, which was standard therapy, consisted of radiotherapy, temozolomide, or both, and most of the patients received both.

Time point of the sample: week 23, last vaccination. Mutant IDH1 20-mer peptide, at 300 ug, made up each vaccine dose, with topical imiquimod. Points on this clone: The antigen is unknown.

Generated by immunoSEQ multiplex PCR, the TCRdb table keeps only in-frame clones and is missing some. The sample comprises approximately 70,000 clones, 84% of which are singletons, and 10% to 15% rests with the top ten. Study-level results: Across multiple MHC alleles, 93.3% of patients had vaccine-induced responses.

V was pared by 5 bases and J by 0 bases, with 12 bases of the junction left unmatched. The CDR3 extends over 19 amino acids. Germline V gene sequence: CDR1 WSHSY, CDR2 SAAADI. The J gene is TRBJ2-6, the V gene TRBV10-2, with 8 bases fitting TRBD2. The source was PBMCs, collected from a glioma patient whose treatment included an IDH1 peptide vaccine. The clonotype was recovered from a man younger than 35 with glioma. The CDR3 spells CASSPSGGGSYSGANVLTF. Here the CDR3 DNA reads TGCGCCAGCAGTCCCTCCGGGGGGGGAAGCTACTCTGGGGCCAACGTCCTGACTTTC.